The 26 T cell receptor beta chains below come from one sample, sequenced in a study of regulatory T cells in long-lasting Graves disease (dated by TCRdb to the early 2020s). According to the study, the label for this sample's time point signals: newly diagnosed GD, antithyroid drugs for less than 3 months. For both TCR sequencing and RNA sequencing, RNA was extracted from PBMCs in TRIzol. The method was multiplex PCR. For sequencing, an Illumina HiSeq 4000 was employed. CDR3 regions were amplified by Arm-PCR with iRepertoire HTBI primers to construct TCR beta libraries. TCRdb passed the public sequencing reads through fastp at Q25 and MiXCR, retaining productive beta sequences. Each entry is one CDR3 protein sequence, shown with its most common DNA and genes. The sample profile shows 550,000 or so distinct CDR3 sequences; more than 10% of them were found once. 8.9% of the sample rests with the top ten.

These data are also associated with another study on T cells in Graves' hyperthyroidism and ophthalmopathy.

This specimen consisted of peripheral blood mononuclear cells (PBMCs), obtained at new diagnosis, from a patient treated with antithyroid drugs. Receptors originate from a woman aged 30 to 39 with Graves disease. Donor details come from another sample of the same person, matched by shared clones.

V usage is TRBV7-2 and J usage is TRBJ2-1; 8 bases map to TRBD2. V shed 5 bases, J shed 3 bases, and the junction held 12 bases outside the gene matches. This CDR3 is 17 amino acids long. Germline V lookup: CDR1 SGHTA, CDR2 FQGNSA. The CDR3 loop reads CASSQGGASGLYNEQFF. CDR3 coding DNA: TGTGCCAGCAGCCAGGGAGGGGCTAGCGGGCTCTACAATGAGCAGTTCTTC.

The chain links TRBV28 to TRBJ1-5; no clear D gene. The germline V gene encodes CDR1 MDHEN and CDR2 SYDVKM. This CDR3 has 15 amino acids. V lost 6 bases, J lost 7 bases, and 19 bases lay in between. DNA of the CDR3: TGTGCCAGCAGCCCGACCGGGATCGAAGAGCAGCCCCAGCATTTT. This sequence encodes CASSPTGIEEQPQHF.

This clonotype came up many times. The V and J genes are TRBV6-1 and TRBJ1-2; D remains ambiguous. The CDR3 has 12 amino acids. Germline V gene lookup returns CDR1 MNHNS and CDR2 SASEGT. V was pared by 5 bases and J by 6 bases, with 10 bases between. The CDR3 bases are TGTGCCAGCAGTCGAACGTCAGATGGCTACACCTTC. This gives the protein CASSRTSDGYTF.

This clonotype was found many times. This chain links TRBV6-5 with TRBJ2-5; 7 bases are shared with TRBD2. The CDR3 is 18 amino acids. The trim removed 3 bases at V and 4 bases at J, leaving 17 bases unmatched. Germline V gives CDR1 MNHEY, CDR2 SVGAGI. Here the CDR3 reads CASSYWIRLATGRETQYF. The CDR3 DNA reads TGTGCCAGCAGTTATTGGATTCGACTAGCAACGGGTCGAGAGACCCAGTACTTC.

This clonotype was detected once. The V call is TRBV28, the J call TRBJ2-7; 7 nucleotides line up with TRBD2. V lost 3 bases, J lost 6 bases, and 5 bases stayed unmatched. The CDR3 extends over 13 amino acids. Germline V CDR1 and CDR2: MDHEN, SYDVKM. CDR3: CASSFVGRGEQYF. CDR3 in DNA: TGTGCCAGCAGTTTCGTAGGGAGGGGCGAGCAGTACTTC.

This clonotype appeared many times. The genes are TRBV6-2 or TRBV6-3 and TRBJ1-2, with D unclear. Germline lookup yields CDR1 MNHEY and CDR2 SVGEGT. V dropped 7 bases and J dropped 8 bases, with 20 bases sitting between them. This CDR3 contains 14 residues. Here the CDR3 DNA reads TGTGCCAGCAAGGGAACGGGCACCCTTGCGGGCTACACCTTC. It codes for CASKGTGTLAGYTF.

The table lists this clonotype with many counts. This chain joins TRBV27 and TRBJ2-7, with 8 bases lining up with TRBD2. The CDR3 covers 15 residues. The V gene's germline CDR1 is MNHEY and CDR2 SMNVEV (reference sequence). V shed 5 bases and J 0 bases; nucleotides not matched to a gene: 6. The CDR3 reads CASSMIAGRSYEQYF. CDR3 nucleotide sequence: TGTGCCAGCAGTATGATAGCGGGACGCTCCTACGAGCAGTACTTC.

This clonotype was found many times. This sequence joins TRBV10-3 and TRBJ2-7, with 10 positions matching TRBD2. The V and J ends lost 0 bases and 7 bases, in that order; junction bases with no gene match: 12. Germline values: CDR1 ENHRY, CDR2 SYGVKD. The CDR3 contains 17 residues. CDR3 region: CAISESADSGRQGEQYF. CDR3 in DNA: TGTGCCATCAGTGAGTCGGCAGATAGCGGGAGGCAGGGGGAGCAGTACTTC.

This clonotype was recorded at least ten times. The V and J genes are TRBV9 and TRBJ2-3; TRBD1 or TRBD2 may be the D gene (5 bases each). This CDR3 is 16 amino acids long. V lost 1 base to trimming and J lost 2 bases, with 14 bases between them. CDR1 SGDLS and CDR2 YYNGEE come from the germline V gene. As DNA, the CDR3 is TGTGCCAGCAGCGTATTCGGGGCAGGGTCCACAGATACGCAGTATTTT. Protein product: CASSVFGAGSTDTQYF.

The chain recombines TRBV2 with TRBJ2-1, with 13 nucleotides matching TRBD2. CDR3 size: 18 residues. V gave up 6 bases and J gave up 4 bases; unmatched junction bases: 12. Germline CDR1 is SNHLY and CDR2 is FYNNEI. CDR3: CASSATSGRHLSYNEQFF. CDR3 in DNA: TGTGCCAGCAGCGCGACTAGCGGGAGGCACCTATCGTACAATGAGCAGTTCTTC.

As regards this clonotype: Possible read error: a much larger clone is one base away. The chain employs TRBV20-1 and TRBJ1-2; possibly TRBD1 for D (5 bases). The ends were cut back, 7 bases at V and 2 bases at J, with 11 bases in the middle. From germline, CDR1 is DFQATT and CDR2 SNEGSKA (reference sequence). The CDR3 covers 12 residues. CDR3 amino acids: CSVPTANYGYTF. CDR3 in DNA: TGCAGTGTCCCGACAGCCAACTATGGCTACACCTTC.

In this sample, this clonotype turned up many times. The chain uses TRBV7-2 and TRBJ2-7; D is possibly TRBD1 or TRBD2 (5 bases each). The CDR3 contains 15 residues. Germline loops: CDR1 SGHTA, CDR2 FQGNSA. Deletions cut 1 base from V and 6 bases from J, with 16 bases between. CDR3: CASSLGSGRRGEQYF. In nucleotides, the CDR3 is TGTGCCAGCAGCTTAGGGTCGGGACGACGGGGCGAGCAGTACTTC.

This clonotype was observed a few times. This chain's CDR3 is CASSHVDRTSGGQETQYF. CDR3 coding DNA: TGTGCCAGCAGTCACGTCGACCGGACTAGCGGAGGGCAAGAGACCCAGTACTTC. The chain employs TRBV6-2 or TRBV6-3 and TRBJ2-5; 10 bases are a match to TRBD2. Germline values: CDR1 MNHEY, CDR2 SVGEGT. Trimming cost V 5 bases and J 2 bases; bases outside gene matches: 14. The CDR3 totals 18 residues.

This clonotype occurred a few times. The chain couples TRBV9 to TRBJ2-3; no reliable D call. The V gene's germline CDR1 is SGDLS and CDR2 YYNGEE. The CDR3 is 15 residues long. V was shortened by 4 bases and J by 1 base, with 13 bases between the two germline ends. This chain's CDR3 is CASSPAPRGTDTQYF. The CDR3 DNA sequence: TGTGCCAGCAGCCCCGCTCCCCGAGGCACAGATACGCAGTATTTT.

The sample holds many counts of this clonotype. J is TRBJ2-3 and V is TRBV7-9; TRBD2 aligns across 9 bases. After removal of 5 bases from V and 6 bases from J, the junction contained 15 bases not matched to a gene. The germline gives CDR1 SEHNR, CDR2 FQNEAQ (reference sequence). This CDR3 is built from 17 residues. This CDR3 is CASSQPSGTSQLDTQYF. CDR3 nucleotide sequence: TGTGCCAGCAGCCAACCATCCGGGACTAGCCAGTTGGATACGCAGTATTTT.

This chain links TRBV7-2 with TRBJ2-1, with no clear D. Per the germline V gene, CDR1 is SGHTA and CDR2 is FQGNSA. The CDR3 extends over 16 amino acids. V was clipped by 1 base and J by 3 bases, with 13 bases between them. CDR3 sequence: CASSLDAVGHYNEQFF. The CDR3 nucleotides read TGTGCCAGCAGCTTAGATGCGGTTGGGCACTACAATGAGCAGTTCTTC.

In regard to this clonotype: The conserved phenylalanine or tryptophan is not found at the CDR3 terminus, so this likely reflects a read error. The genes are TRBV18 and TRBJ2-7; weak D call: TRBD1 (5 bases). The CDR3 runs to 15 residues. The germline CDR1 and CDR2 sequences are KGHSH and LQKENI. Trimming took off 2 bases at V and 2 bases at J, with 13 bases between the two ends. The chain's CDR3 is CASSPIWGDTYEQYL. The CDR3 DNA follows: TGTGCCAGCTCACCAATCTGGGGCGACACCTACGAGCAGTACTTG.

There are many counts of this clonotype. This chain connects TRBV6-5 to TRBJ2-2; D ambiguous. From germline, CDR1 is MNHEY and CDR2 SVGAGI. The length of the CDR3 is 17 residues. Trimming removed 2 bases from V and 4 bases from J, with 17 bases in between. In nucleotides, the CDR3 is TGTGCCAGCAGTTACAGGACCACCACTCGCAGCACCGGGGAGCTGTTTTTT. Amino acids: CASSYRTTTRSTGELFF.

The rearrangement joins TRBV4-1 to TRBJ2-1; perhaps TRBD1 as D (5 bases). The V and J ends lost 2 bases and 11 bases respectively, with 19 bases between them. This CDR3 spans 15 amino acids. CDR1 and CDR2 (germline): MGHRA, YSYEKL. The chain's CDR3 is CASSQKRGSGVKQFF. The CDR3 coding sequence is TGCGCCAGCAGCCAAAAAAGGGGTTCTGGGGTGAAGCAGTTCTTC.

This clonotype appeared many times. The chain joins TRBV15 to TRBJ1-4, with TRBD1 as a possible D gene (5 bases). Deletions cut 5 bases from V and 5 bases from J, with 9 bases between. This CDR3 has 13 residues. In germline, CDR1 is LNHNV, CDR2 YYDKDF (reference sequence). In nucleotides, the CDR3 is TGTGCCACCAGCCCTAGACAGAATGAAAAACTGTTTTTT. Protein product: CATSPRQNEKLFF.

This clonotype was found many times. CDR3 loop: CASSSQGNDGYTF. As DNA, the CDR3 is TGTGCCAGCAGTTCACAGGGAAATGATGGCTACACCTTC. This chain links TRBV27 with TRBJ1-2; D might be TRBD1 (6 bases). CDR1 MNHEY and CDR2 SMNVEV come from the germline V gene (reference sequence). V gave up 4 bases and J gave up 6 bases, with 12 bases separating them. This CDR3 comprises 13 residues.

The chain's CDR3 is CSALRGGAPIVGANVLTF. CDR3 nucleotide sequence: TGCAGTGCCCTGAGGGGGGGAGCTCCCATAGTGGGGGCCAACGTCCTGACTTTC. The V gene is TRBV20-1, the J gene TRBJ2-6; maybe TRBD2 (7 bases). Trimming removed 6 bases from V and 4 bases from J, with 25 bases in between. CDR1 is DFQATT and CDR2 is SNEGSKA in the germline V gene (reference sequence). The CDR3 covers 18 residues.

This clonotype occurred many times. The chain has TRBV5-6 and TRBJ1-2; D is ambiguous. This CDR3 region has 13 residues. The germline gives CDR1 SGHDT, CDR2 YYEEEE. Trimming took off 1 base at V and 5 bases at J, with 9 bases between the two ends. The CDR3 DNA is TGTGCCAGCAGCTTGACGGAGACGTATGGCTACACCTTC. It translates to CASSLTETYGYTF.

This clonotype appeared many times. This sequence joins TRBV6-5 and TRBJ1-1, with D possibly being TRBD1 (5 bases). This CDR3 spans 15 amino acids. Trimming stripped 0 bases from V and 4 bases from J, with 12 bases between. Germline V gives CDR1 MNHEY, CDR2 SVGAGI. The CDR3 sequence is CASSYSGRVATEAFF. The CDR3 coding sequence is TGTGCCAGCAGTTACTCGGGCAGGGTGGCCACTGAAGCTTTCTTT.

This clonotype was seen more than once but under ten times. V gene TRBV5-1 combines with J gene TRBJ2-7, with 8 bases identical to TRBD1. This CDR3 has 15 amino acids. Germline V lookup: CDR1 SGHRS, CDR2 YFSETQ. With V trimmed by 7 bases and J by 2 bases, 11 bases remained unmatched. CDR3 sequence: CASRNPGTGTYEQYF. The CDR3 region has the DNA TGCGCCAGCCGAAACCCCGGGACAGGAACCTACGAGCAGTACTTC.

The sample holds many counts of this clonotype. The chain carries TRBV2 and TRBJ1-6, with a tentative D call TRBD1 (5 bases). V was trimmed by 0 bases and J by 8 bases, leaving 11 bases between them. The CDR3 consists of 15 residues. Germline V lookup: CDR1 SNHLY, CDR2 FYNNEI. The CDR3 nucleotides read TGTGCCAGCAGTGAAGCTGGAAGGGGTGATTCACCCCTCCACTTT. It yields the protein CASSEAGRGDSPLHF.